The table lists the clone carrying this TCR beta chain with a few counts. What it binds is unknown. Other DNA sequences in this sample translate to the same CDR3. Splitting the CD4+ cells yielded a CD45RA+ naive subset and a CD45RA-negative memory subset. These data originate in a study of shared clonotypes between healthy human individuals. Study-level results: Represented genetic and exposure-history diversity was restricted by having few donors. Sorted-subset sequencing, rarefaction showed, was incomplete despite large depth.

On sorted subsets, replicate PCRs used approximately 200 ng DNA, or about 33,000 T cell genomes. Assay: immunoSEQ multiplex PCR; the TCRdb copy retains only in-frame clones and omits some. The table lists some 2.4 million clones, approximately 93% of them singletons. Sequences were obtained from naive CD4+ T cells from PBMCs. The sample's subset: CD45RA+ positively selected. The receptor comes from a man between 18 and 29 years old in good health. Some clones in this sample may be carry-over from other donors' samples.

Here the CDR3 DNA reads TGTGCCAGCAGTTACAGCGGGAGCTCCTACGAGCAGTACTTC. Translation gives CASSYSGSSYEQYF. The rearrangement links TRBV6-5 to TRBJ2-7, with TRBD2 matching over 8 bases. Trimming at V came to 2 bases and at J to 0 bases, leaving 0 bases not matched to a gene. Germline V gene data show CDR1 as MNHEY and CDR2 as SVGAGI. The CDR3 covers 14 residues.